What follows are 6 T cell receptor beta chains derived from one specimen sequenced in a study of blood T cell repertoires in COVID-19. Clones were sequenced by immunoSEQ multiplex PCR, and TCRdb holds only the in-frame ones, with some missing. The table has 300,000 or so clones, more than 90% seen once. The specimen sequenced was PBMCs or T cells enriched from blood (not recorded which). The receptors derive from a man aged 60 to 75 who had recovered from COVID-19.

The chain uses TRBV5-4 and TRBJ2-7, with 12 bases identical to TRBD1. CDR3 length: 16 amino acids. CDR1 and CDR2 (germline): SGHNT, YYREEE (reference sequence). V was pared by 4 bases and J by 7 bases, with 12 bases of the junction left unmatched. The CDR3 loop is CASSPKPGQGASEQYF. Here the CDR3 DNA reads TGTGCCAGCAGCCCAAAGCCGGGACAGGGGGCGAGTGAGCAGTACTTC.

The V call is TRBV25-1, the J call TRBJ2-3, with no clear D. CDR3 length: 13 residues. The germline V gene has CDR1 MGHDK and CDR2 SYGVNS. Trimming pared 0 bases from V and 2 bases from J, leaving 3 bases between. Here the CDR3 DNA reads TGTGCCAGCAGTGAATATCTCACAGATACGCAGTATTTT. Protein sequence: CASSEYLTDTQYF.

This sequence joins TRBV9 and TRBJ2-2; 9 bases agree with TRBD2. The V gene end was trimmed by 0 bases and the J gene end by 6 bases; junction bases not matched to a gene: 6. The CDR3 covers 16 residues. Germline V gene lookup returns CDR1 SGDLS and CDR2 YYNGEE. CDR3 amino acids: CASSVGGRAVAGELFF. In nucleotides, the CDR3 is TGTGCCAGCAGCGTAGGCGGGAGGGCCGTAGCCGGGGAGCTGTTTTTT.

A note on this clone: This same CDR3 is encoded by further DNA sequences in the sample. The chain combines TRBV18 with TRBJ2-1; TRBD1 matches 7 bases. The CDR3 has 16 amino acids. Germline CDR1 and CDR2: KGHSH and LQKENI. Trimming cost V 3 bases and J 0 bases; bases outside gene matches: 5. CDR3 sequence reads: CASSPPGQSSYNEQFF. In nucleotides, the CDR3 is TGTGCCAGCTCACCGCCGGGACAGAGCTCCTACAATGAGCAGTTCTTC.

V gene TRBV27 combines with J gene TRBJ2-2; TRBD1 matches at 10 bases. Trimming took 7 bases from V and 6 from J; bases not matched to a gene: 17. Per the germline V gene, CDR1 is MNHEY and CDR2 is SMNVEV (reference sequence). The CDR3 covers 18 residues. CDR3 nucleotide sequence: TGTGCCAGCACCATCCGAGGACTCAGGGACAGGGGTCCCGGGGAGCTGTTTTTT. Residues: CASTIRGLRDRGPGELFF.

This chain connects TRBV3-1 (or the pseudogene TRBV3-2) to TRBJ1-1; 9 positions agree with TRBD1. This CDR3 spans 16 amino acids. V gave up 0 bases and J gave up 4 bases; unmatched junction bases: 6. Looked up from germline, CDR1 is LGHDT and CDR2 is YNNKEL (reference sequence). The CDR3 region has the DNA TGTGCCAGCAGCCAAGAGACCGGGACAGGGTCCACTGAAGCTTTCTTT. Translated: CASSQETGTGSTEAFF.